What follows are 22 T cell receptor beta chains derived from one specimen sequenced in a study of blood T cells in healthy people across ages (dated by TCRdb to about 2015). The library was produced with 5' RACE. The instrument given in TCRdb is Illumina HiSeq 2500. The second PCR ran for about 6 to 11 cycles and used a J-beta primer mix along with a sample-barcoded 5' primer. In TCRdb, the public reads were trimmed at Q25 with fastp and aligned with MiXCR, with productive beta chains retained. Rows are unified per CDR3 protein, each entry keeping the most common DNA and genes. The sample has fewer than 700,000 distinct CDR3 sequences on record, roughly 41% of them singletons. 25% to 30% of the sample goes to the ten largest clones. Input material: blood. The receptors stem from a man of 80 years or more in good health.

CDR3 DNA sequence: TGTGCCTGGAGGGTTGCAGGCCCCTCTGGAAACACCATATATTTT. Amino acid sequence: CAWRVAGPSGNTIYF. V usage is TRBV30 and J usage is TRBJ1-3; D not resolved. This CDR3 is built from 15 residues. Looked up from germline, CDR1 is GTSNPN and CDR2 is SVGIG (reference sequence). The V gene lost 3 bases and the J gene lost 0 bases, with 12 bases spanning the gap. The whole variable domain, remainder taken from reference TRBV30 and TRBJ1-3, is SQTIHQWPATLVQPVGSPLSLECTVEGTSNPNLYWYRQAAGRGLQLLFYSVGIGQISSEVPQNLSASRPQDRQFILSSKKLLLSDSGFYLCAWRVAGPSGNTIYFGEGSWLTVV.

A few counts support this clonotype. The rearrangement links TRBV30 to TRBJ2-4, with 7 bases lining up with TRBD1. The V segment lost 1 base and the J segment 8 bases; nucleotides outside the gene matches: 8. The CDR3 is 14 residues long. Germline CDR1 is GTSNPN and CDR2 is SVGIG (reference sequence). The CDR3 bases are TGTGCCTGGAGTGCCTACAGGGGTGGTGACATTCAGTACTTC. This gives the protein CAWSAYRGGDIQYF.

This CDR3 reads CASREGQANYGYTF. The CDR3 DNA is TGTGCCAGCAGGGAGGGACAGGCCAACTATGGCTACACCTTC. The J gene is TRBJ1-2, the V gene TRBV28; 8 bases match TRBD1. The CDR3 is 14 residues long. Germline trimming cut 6 bases from V and 2 bases from J; bases unmatched to any gene: 5. Germline assignment: CDR1 MDHEN and CDR2 SYDVKM.

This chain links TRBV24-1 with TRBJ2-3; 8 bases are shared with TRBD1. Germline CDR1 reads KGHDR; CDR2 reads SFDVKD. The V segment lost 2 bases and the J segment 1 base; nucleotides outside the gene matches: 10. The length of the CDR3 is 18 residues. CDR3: CATSDYLGQGRGTDTQYF. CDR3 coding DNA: TGTGCCACCAGTGATTACCTAGGACAGGGAAGGGGCACAGATACGCAGTATTTT.

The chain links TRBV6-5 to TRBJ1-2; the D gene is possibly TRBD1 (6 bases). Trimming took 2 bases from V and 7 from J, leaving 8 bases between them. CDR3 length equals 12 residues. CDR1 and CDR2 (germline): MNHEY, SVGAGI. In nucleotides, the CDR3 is TGTGCCAGCAGTTACGGACAGAGTGGCTACACCTTC. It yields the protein CASSYGQSGYTF.

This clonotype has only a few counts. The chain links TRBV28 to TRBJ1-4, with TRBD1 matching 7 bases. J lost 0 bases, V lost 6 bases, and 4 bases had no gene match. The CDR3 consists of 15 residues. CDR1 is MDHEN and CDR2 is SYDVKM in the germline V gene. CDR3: CASRGGTATNEKLFF. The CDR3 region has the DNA TGTGCCAGCAGGGGGGGGACAGCAACTAATGAAAAACTGTTTTTT.

The CDR3 DNA reads TGCAGTGCGCCTTTAGCGGGAGTACGAGAGACCCAGTACTTC. Encoded protein: CSAPLAGVRETQYF. The rearrangement joins TRBV20-1 to TRBJ2-7, with 9 bases fitting TRBD2. The assigned J gene may be wrong: the sequence end matches TRBJ2-5 better. The CDR3 is 14 residues long. Germline CDR1 reads DFQATT; CDR2 reads SNEGSKA (reference sequence).

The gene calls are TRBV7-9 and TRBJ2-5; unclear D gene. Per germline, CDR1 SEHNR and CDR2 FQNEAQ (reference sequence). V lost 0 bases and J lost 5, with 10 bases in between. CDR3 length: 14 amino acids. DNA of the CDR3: TGTGCCAGCAGCTTAGCACAGTCTGGGGAGACCCAGTACTTC. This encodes CASSLAQSGETQYF.

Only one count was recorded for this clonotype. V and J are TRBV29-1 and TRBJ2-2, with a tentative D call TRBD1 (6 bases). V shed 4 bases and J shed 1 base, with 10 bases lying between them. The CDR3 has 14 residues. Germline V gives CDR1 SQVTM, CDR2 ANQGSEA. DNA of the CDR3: TGCAGCGTTGGGGGGACAAAGAACACCGGGGAGCTGTTTTTT. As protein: CSVGGTKNTGELFF.

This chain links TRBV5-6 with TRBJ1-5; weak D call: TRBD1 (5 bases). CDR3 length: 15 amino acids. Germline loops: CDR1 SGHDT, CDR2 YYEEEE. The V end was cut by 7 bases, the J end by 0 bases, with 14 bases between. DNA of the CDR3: TGTGCCAGCTCAGCCGGGGGAAATAGCAATCAGCCCCAGCATTTT. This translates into CASSAGGNSNQPQHF.

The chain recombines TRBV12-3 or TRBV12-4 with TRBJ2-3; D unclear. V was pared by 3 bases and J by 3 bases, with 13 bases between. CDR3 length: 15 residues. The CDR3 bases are TGTGCCAGCAGTTTGGGGATTTTACAAACAGATACGCAGTATTTT. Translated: CASSLGILQTDTQYF.

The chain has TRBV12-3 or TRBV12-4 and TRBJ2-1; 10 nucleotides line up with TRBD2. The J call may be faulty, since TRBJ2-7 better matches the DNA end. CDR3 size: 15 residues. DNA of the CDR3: TGTGCCAGCAGCCAGACTAGCGGGTCCTACAATGAGCAGTACTTC. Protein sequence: CASSQTSGSYNEQYF.

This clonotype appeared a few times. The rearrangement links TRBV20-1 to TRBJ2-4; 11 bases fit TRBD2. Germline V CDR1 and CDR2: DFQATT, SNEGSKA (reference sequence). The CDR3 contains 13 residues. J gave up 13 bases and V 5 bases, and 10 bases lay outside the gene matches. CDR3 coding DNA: TGCAGTGCTCAACTAGCGGGGGTTGGGGAGCAGTACTTC. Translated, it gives CSAQLAGVGEQYF.

CDR3 amino acids: CASSYSSGTSYNEQFF. The CDR3 DNA follows: TGTGCCAGCAGTTACTCTAGCGGAACCTCCTACAATGAGCAGTTCTTC. This chain uses TRBV6-5 with TRBJ2-1; weak D call: TRBD2 (6 bases). Per the germline V gene, CDR1 is MNHEY and CDR2 is SVGAGI. V lost 0 bases and J lost 0, with 9 bases in between. The CDR3 contains 16 residues.

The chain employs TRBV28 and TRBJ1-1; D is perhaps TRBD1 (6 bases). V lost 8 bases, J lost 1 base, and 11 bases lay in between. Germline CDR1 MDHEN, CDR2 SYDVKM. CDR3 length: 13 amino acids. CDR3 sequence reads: CASQGQKNTEAFF. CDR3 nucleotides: TGTGCCAGCCAGGGACAAAAGAACACTGAAGCTTTCTTT.

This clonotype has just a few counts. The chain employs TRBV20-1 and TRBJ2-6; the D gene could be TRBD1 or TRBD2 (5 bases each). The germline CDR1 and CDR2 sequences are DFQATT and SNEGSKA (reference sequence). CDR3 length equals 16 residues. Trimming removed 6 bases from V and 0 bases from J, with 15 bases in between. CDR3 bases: TGCAGTGCAGAGAGGGACGGAACCTCTGGGGCCAACGTCCTGACTTTC. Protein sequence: CSAERDGTSGANVLTF.

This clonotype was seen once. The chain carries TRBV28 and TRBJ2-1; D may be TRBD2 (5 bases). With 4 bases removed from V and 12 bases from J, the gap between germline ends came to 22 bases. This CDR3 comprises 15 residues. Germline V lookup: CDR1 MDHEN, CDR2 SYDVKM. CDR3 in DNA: TGTGCCAGCAGTTCCCCCGCGGGTGATAGCAAGGGGCAGTTCTTC. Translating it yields CASSSPAGDSKGQFF.

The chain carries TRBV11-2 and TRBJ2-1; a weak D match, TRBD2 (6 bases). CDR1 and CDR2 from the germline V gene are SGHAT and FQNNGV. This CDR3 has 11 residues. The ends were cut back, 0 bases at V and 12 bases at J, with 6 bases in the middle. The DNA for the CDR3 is TGTGCCAGCAGCTTAGAGCGGGGGCAGTTCTTC. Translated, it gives CASSLERGQFF. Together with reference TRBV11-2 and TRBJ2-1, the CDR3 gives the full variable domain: EAGVAQSPRYKIIEKRQSVAFWCNPISGHATLYWYQQILGQGPKLLIQFQNNGVVDDSQLPKDRFSAERLKGVDSTLKIQPAKLEDSAVYLCASSLERGQFFGPGTRLTVL.

The CDR3 loop is CATSALYDSNGEQFF. The CDR3 nucleotides read TGTGCCACCAGCGCACTTTACGACAGTAACGGTGAGCAGTTCTTC. The chain carries TRBV15 and TRBJ2-1; TRBD1 is a possible D gene (5 bases). V shed 5 bases and J shed 9 bases, with 20 bases lying between them. The CDR3 is made up of 15 amino acids. Germline V gives CDR1 LNHNV, CDR2 YYDKDF (reference sequence).

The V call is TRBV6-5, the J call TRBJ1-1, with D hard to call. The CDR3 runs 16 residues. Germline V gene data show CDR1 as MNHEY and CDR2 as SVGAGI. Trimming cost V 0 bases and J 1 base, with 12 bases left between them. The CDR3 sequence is CASSYSSGRANTEAFF. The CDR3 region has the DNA TGTGCCAGCAGTTACTCTTCAGGTCGGGCGAACACTGAAGCTTTCTTT.

This chain's CDR3 is CASSPSRQGEYEQYF. The DNA for the CDR3 is TGTGCCAGCAGTCCCTCAAGGCAGGGGGAATACGAGCAGTACTTC. The chain carries TRBV6-5 and TRBJ2-5, with 7 bases aligning to TRBD1. The end of the DNA is better explained by TRBJ2-7, so the J call may be wrong. CDR3 size: 15 residues. The germline V gene has CDR1 MNHEY and CDR2 SVGAGI.

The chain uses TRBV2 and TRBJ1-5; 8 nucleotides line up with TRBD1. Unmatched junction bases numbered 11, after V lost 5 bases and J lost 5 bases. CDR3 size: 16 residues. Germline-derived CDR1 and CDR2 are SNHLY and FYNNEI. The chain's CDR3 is CASSPYRGTLDQPQHF. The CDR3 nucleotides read TGTGCCAGCAGTCCTTACAGGGGGACACTCGATCAGCCCCAGCATTTT.